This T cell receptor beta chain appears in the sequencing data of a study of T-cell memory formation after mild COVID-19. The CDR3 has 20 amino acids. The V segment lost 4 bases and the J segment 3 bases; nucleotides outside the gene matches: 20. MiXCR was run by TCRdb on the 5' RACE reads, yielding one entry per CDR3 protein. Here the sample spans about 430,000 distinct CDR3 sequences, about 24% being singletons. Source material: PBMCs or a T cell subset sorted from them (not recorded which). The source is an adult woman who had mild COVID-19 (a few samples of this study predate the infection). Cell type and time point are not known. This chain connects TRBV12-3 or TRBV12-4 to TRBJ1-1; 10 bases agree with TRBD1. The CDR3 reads CASSSARISRDRGLDTEAFF. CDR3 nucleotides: TGTGCCAGCAGTTCTGCCCGGATCTCCCGGGACAGGGGCCTAGACACTGAAGCTTTCTTT.